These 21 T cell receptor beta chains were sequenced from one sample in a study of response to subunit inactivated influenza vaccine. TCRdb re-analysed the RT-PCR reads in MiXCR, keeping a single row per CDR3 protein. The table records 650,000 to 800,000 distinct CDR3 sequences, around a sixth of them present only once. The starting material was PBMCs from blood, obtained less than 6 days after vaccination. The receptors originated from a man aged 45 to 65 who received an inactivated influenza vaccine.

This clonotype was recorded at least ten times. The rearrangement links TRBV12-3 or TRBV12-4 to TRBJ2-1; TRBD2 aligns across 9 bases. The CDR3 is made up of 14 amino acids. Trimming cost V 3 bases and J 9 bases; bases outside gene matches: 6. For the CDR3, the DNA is TGTGCCAGCAGTTTCGCGGGGGGGCCCGTTGAGCAGTTCTTC. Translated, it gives CASSFAGGPVEQFF.

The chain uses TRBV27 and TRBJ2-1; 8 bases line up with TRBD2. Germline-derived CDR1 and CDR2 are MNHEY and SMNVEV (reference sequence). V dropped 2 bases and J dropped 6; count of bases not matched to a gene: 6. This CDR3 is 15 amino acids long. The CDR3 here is CASSLTGLAFNEQFF. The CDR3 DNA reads TGTGCCAGCAGTTTAACCGGACTAGCCTTCAATGAGCAGTTCTTC.

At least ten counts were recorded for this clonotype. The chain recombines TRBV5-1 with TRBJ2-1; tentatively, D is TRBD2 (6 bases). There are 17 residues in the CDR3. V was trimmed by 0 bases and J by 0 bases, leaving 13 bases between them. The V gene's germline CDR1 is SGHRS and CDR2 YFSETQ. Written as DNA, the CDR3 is TGCGCCAGCAGCTTGGTGCTAGCGACGAGCTCCTACAATGAGCAGTTCTTC. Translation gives CASSLVLATSSYNEQFF.

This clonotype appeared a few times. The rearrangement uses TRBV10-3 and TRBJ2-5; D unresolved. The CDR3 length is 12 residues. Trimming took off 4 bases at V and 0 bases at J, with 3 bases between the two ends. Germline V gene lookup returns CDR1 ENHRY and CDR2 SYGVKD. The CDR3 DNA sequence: TGTGCCATCAGTGCGGACCAAGAGACCCAGTACTTC. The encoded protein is CAISADQETQYF.

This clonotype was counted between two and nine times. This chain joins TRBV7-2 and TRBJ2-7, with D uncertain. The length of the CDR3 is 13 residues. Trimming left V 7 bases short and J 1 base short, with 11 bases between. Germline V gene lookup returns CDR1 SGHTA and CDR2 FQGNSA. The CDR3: CASTTDPSYEQYF. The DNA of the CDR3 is TGTGCCAGCACCACGGACCCATCCTACGAGCAGTACTTC.

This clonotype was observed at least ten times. The CDR3 nucleotides read TGTGCCAGCAGTGCCGGGACAGGGAGTAATGAAAAACTGTTTTTT. Protein sequence: CASSAGTGSNEKLFF. The chain combines TRBV6-1 with TRBJ1-4, with 9 bases aligning to TRBD1. CDR3 length equals 15 residues. The V and J ends lost 4 bases and 4 bases, in that order; junction bases with no gene match: 4. Germline CDR1 and CDR2: MNHNS and SASEGT.

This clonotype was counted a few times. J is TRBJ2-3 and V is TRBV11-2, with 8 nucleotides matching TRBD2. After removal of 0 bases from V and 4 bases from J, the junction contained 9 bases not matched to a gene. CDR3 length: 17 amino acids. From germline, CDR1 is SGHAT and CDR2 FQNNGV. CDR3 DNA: TGTGCCAGCAGCTTAGATCCAACGGGGGGGCTTCCAGATACGCAGTATTTT. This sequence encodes CASSLDPTGGLPDTQYF.

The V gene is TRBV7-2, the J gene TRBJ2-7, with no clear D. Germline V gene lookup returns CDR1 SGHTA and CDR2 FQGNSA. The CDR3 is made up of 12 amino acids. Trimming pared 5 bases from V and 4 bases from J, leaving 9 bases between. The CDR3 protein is CASSRDEYEQYF. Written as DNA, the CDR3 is TGTGCCAGCAGCCGTGACGAGTACGAGCAGTACTTC.

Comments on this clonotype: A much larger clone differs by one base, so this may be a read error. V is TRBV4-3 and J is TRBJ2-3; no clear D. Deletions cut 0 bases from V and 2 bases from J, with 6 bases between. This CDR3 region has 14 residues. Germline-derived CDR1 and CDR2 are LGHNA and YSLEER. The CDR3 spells CASSQEETTDTQYF. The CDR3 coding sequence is TGCGCCAGCAGCCAAGAAGAGACCACAGATACGCAGTATTTT.

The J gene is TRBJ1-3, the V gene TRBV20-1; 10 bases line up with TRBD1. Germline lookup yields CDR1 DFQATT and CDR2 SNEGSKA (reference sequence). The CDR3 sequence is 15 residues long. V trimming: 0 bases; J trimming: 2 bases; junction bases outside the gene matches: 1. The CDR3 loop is CSARDGQGAGNTIYF. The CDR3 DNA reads TGCAGTGCTAGAGACGGACAGGGGGCTGGAAACACCATATATTTT.

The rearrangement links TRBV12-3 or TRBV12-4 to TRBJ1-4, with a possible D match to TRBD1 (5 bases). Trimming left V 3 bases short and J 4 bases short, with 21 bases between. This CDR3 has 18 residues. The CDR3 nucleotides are TGTGCCAGCAGTTTGACCAGGGCAAAAGGGGCGTTTAATGAAAAACTGTTTTTT. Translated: CASSLTRAKGAFNEKLFF.

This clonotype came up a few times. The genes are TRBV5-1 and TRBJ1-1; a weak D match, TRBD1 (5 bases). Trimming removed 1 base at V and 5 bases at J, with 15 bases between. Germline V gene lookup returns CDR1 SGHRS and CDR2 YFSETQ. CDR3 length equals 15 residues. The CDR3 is CASSLTAGGGTEAFF. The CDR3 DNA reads TGCGCCAGCAGCTTGACAGCCGGGGGAGGGACTGAAGCTTTCTTT.

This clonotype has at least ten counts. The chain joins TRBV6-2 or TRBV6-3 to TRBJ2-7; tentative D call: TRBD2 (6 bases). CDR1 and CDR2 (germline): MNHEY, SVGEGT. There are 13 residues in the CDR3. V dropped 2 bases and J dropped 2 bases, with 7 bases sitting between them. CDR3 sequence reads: CASSYAGTYEQYF. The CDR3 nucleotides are TGTGCCAGCAGTTACGCGGGAACCTACGAGCAGTACTTC.

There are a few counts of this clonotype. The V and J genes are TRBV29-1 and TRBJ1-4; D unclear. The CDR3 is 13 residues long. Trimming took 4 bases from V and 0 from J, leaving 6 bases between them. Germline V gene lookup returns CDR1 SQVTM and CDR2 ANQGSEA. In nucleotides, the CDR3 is TGCAGCGTTGCCAGAGCAACTAATGAAAAACTGTTTTTT. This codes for CSVARATNEKLFF.

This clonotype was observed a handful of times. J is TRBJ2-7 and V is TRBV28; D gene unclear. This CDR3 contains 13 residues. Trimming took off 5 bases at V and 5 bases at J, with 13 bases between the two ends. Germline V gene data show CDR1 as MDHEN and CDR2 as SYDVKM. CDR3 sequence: CASSGDGRHEQYF. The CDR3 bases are TGTGCCAGCAGTGGGGATGGCAGGCACGAGCAGTACTTC.

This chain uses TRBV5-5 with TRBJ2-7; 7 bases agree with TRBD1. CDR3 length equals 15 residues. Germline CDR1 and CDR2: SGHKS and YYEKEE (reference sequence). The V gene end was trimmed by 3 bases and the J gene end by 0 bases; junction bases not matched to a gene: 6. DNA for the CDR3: TGTGCCAGCAGCTCATATGGGACAGCCTCCTACGAGCAGTACTTC. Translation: CASSSYGTASYEQYF.

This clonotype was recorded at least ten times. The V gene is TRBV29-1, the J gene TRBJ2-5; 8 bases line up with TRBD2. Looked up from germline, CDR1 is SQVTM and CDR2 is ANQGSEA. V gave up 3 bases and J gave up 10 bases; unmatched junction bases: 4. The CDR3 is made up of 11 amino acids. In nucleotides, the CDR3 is TGCAGCGTTGAGCGTGCGGGGGGCCAGTACTTC. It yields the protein CSVERAGGQYF.

CDR3 loop: CASSLGPPGYGYTF. CDR3 bases: TGTGCCAGCAGCTTAGGCCCCCCCGGGTATGGCTACACCTTC. V and J are TRBV7-2 and TRBJ1-2; D unresolved. CDR3 length equals 14 residues. V lost 1 base and J 5 bases, leaving 11 bases between the germline ends. Germline-derived CDR1 and CDR2 are SGHTA and FQGNSA. Complete variable domain (other parts from reference TRBV7-2 and TRBJ1-2): GAGVSQSPSNKVTEKGKDVELRCDPISGHTALYWYRQSLGQGLEFLIYFQGNSAPDKSGLPSDRFSAERTGGSVSTLTIQRTQQEDSAVYLCASSLGPPGYGYTFGSGTRLTVV.

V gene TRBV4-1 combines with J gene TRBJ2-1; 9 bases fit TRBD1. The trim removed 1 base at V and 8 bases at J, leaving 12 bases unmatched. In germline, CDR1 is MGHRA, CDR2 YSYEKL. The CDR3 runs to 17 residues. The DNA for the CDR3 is TGCGCCAGCAGCCAAGTTCCCGGACAGGGGAATATGGATGAGCAGTTCTTC. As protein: CASSQVPGQGNMDEQFF.

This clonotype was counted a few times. The CDR3 DNA is TGTGCCAGCAGTTTAGTTCTTTTCGGGGGGGCCGGAGAGACCCAGTACTTC. Translating it yields CASSLVLFGGAGETQYF. This chain uses TRBV12-3 or TRBV12-4 with TRBJ2-5, with 8 bases aligning to TRBD2. The ends lost 1 base at V and 4 bases at J; junction bases unmatched: 11. The CDR3 covers 17 residues.

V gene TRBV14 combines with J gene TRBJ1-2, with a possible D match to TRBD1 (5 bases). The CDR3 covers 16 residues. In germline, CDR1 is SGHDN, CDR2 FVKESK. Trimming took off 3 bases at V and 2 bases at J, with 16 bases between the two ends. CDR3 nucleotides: TGTGCCAGCAGCCAGTTCGGAAGGGGATCAAACTATGGCTACACCTTC. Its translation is CASSQFGRGSNYGYTF.